This T cell receptor beta chain was sequenced during a study of vaccination and CD4 T cells after COVID-19. Study overall: The authors used overlapping spike peptides from SARS-CoV-2, HCoV-NL63, HCoV-OC43 and HCoV-229E to stimulate cells. Findings of the study overall: Spike mono-reactive status applied to 304 of 307 vaccine-specific clones in convalescent patients.

CD4+ T cells that had been cultured provided DNA sequenced with the Oncomine TCR Beta short-read assay. From the PCR reads, TCRdb called clonotypes with MiXCR, one entry per CDR3 protein. Of about 10,000 distinct CDR3 sequences listed, under 70% are singletons. The CDR3 covers 13 residues. Per the germline V gene, CDR1 is MDHEN and CDR2 is SYDVKM. V was pared by 6 bases and J by 2 bases, with 1 base of the junction left unmatched. As to this clonotype: Its cognate antigen is unknown.

Treatment reported: approximately 11-day PBMC culture with coronavirus spike peptide pools or control peptides (ViraFEST assay). Before TCRs were sequenced, ViraFEST expanded antigen-specific T cells with peptide pools. Both day 3 and day 7 involved replacing half of the medium with fresh IL-2 medium. J is TRBJ2-7 and V is TRBV28; the match to TRBD1 covers 10 bases. The sequence was collected from a human donor who had recovered from COVID-19. Sequencing was done on a sample of CD4+ T cells from blood, cultured in vitro. CDR3 DNA sequence: TGTGCCAGCAGCGGACAGGGGGCCTACGAGCAGTACTTC. Its protein is CASSGQGAYEQYF.